This T cell receptor (beta chain) was identified in a study of sequential checkpoint blockade in melanoma. On the study more broadly: Randomization was 1:1 between first-line nivolumab→ipilimumab and ipilimumab→nivolumab.

Trimming cost V 6 bases and J 3 bases; bases outside gene matches: 5. Per germline, CDR1 MGHDK and CDR2 SYGVNS. The CDR3 length is 14 residues. Profiling relied on immunoSEQ multiplex PCR, and the TCRdb table lists in-frame clones only, not all of them. The data show over 20,000 clones, over 75% seen once. As for treatment: randomized to nivolumab then ipilimumab (arm A) or the reverse (arm B). No patient had prior DNA-damaging chemotherapy. Sorted cells were live CD3+CD8+, lacking CD19 and CD56, from PBMCs. The sequence derives from a human donor with melanoma. Specimen: CD8+ T cells sorted from blood (inferred from file names), collected from a patient given nivolumab and ipilimumab in sequence. The gene calls are TRBV25-1 and TRBJ2-7, with 10 nucleotides matching TRBD2. The CDR3: CASRASGSIYEQYF. In DNA form, the CDR3 reads TGTGCCAGCAGGGCTAGCGGGAGTATCTACGAGCAGTACTTC.